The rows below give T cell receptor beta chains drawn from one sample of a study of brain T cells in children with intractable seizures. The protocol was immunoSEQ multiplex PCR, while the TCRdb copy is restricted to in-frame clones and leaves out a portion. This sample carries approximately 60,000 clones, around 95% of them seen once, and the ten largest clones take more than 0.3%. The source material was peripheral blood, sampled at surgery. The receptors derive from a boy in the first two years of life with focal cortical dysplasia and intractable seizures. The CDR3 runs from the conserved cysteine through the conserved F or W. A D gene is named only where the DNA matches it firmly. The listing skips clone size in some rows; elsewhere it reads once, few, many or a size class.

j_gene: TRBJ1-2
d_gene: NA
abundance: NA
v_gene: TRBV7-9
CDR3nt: TGTGCCAGCAGCCTCCCGGACGGATTTAACTATGGCTACACCTTC
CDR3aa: CASSLPDGFNYGYTF

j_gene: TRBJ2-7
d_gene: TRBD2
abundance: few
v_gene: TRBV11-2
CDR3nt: TGTGCCAGCAGCCCGAGTGGGTGGGGGACTAGCGATAACGGCGGGCAGTACTTC
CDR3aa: CASSPSGWGTSDNGGQYF

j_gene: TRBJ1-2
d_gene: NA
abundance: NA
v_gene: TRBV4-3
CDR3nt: TGCGCCAGCAGCCAAGAGTATGGTTTACAAACTGGATACTATGGCTACACCTTC
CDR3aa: CASSQEYGLQTGYYGYTF

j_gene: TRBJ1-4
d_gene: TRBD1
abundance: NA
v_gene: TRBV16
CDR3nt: TGTGCCAGCAGCCTCGGACAGGGTGGGGCGACTAATGAAAAACTGTTTTTT
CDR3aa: CASSLGQGGATNEKLFF

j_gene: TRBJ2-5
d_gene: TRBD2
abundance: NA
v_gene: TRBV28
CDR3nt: TGTGCCAGCACCTCCGACCCGGGGGGTCGGCAGACCCAGTACTTC
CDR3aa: CASTSDPGGRQTQYF

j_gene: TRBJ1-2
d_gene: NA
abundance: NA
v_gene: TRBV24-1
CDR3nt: TGTGCCACCAGTGACGGACCTAACTATGGCTACACCTTC
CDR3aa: CATSDGPNYGYTF

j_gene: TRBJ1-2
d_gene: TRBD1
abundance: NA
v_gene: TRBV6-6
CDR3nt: TGTGCCAGCAGTCCCAGGATTGGACAGGCTTCAAACTATGGCTACACCTTC
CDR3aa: CASSPRIGQASNYGYTF

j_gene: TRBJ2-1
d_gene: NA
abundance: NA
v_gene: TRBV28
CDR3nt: TGTGCCAGCAGTTTAGTTCTCATAGGGCAGTTCTTC
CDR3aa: CASSLVLIGQFF

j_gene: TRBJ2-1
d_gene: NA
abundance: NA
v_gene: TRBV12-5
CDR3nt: TGTGCTAGTGGTTTGGTCCCCTTTGGTGAGCAGTTCTTC
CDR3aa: CASGLVPFGEQFF

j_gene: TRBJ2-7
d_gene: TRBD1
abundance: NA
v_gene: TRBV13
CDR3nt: TGTGCCAGCAGCCCCTCGGGACAGGGGGCGAGGGAGCAGTACTTC
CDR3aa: CASSPSGQGAREQYF

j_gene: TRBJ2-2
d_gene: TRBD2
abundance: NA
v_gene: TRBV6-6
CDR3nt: TGTGCCAGCAGCCGACTAGCGGGGGACCTAAACACCGGGGAGCTGTTTTTT
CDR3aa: CASSRLAGDLNTGELFF

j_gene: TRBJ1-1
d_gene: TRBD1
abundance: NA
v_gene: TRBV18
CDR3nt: TGTGCCAGCTCACTAGGGGGCATCACTGAAGCTTTCTTT
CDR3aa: CASSLGGITEAFF

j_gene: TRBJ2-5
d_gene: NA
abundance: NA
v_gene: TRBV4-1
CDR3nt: TGCGCCAGCAGCCAAGGGAGGACGGAGACCCAGTACTTC
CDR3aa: CASSQGRTETQYF

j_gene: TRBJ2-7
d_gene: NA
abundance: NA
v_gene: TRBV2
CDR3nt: TGTGCCAGCAGGTACCTTATGAGGTTGAGCTCCTACGAGCAGTACTTC
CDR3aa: CASRYLMRLSSYEQYF

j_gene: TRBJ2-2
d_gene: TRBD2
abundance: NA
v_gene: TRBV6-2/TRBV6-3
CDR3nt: TGTGCCAGCAGCTCCGGGACTAGCGCCCCCGGGGAGCTGTTTTTT
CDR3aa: CASSSGTSAPGELFF

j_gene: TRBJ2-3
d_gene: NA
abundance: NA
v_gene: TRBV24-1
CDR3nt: TGTGCCACCAGTGATGGGCTATTCGAGGGGACTCTACCCGCAGATACGCAGTATTTT
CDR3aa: CATSDGLFEGTLPADTQYF

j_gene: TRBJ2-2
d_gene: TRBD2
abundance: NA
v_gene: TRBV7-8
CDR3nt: TGTGCCAGCAGCTCCCCCCCTGGGCGGGTAGCGGGAGTGGGCGGGGAGCTGTTTTTT
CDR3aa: CASSSPPGRVAGVGGELFF

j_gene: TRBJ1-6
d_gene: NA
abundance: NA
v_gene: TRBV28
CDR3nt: TGTGCCAGCAGCGGCAGGGATTCACCCCTCCACTTT
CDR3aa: CASSGRDSPLHF

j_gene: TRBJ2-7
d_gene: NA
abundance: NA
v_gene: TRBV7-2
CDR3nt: TGTGCCAGCAGCTTAGAGTCAGGGGTATACTACGAGCAGTACTTC
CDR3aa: CASSLESGVYYEQYF